This TCR beta chain was captured by sequencing in a study of cytomegalovirus exposure and HLA in healthy donors. General study findings and limits: For most TCR sequences rarity was the rule, although some public TCRs occurred in many donors. Diagnosis of cytomegalovirus status made by the classifier reportedly showed high specificity and sensitivity.

A note on this clone: Its antigen is unknown.

Trimming cost V 4 bases and J 4 bases; bases outside gene matches: 5. Germline V CDR1 and CDR2: SQVTM, ANQGSEA. This CDR3 spans 14 amino acids. Use of 60 Vbeta and 13 Jbeta primers characterized the PCR. TCRdb's copy holds only in-frame clones and misses some; the assay was immunoSEQ multiplex PCR. The table records 85,000 to 100,000 clones, about 77% of them present only once. The sequence derives from a man in his forties in good health and CMV-seronegative. Sequencing input: PBMCs. The gene calls are TRBV29-1 and TRBJ1-1; 11 nucleotides align to TRBD1. The CDR3 spells CSVVGQGVGTEAFF. The CDR3 nucleotides read TGCAGCGTTGTGGGACAGGGGGTTGGCACTGAAGCTTTCTTT.